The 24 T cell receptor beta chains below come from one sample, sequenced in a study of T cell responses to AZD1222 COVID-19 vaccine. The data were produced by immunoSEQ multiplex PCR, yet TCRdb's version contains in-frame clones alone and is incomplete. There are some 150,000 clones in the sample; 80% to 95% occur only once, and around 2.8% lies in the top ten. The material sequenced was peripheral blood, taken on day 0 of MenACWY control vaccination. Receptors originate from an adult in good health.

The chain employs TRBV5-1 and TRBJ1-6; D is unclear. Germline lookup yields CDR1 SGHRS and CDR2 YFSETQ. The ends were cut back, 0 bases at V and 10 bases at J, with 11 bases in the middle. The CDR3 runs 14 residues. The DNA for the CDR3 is TGCGCCAGCAGCTTGGACGAGGGCCGGTCACCCCTCCACTTT. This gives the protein CASSLDEGRSPLHF.

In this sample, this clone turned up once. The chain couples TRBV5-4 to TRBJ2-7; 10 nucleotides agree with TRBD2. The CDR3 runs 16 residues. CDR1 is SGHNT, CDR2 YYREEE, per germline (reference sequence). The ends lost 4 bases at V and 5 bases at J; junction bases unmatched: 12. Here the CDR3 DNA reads TGTGCCAGCAGCGACCTTTCAGCGGGAGGGATAAACGAGCAGTACTTC. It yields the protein CASSDLSAGGINEQYF.

The CDR3 here is CASTGTIEYNEQFF. CDR3 DNA sequence: TGTGCCAGCACCGGGACTATCGAGTACAATGAGCAGTTCTTC. The chain links TRBV7-8 to TRBJ2-1; 7 positions match TRBD2. Germline CDR1 reads SGHVS; CDR2 reads FQNEAQ. The CDR3 spans 14 residues. Germline trimming cut 7 bases from V and 4 bases from J; bases unmatched to any gene: 7.

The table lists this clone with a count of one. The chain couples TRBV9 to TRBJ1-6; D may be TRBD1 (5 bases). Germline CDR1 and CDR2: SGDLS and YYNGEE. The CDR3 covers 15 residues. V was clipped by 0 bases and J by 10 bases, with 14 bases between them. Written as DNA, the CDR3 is TGTGCCAGCAGCGTAGTTGGGGGAGAAGGGTCACCCCTCCACTTT. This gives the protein CASSVVGGEGSPLHF.

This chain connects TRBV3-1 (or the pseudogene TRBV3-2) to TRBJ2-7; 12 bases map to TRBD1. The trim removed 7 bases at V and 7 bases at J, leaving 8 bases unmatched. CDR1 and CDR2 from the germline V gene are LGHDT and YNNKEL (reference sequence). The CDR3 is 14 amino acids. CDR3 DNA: TGTGCCAGCACCCCGGGACAGGGGGCGCGGGAGCAGTACTTC. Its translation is CASTPGQGAREQYF.

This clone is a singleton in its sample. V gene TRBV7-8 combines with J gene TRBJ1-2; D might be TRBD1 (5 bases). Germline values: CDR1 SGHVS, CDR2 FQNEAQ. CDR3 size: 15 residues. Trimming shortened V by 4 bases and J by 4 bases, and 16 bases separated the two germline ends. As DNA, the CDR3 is TGTGCCAGCAGCTGGGGGGTCGATGTTGTCTATGGCTACACCTTC. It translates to CASSWGVDVVYGYTF.

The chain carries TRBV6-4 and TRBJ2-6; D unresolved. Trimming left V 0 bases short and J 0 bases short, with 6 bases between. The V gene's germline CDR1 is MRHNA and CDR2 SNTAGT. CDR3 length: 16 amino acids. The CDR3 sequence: CASSDSSGSGANVLTF. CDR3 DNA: TGTGCCAGCAGTGACTCTTCGGGCTCTGGGGCCAACGTCCTGACTTTC.

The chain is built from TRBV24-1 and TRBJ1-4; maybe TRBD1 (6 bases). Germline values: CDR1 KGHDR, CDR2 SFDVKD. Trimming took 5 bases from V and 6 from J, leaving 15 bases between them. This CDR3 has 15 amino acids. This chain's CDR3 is CATSGGPSGDEKLFF. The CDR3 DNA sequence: TGTGCCACCAGTGGAGGCCCATCAGGGGATGAAAAACTGTTTTTT.

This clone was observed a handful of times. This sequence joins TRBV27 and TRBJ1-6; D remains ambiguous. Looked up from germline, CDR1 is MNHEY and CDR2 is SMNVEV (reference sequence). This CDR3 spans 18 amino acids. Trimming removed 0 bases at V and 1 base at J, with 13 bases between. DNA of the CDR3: TGTGCCAGCAGTTTATCCCCCCGCGGGATTTCCTATAATTCACCCCTCCACTTT. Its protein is CASSLSPRGISYNSPLHF.

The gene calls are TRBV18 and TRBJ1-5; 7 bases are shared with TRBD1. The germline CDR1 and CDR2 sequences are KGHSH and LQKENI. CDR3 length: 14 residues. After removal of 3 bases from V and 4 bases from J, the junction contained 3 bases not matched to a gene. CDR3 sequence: CASSPGQTNQPQHF. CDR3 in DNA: TGTGCCAGCTCACCGGGACAGACTAATCAGCCCCAGCATTTT.

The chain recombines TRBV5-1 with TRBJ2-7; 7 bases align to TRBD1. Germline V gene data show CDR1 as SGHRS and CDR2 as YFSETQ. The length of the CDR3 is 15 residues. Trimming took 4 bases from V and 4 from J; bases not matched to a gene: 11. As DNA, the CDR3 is TGCGCCAGCAGCCCGAACAGGGGCCTTCGGTACGAGCAGTACTTC. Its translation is CASSPNRGLRYEQYF.

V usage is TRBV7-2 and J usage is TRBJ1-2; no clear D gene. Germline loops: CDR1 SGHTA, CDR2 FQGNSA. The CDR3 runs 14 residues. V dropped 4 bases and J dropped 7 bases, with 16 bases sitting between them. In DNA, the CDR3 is TGTGCCAGCAGCTCCTACAGAGGCACCGGTGGCTACACCTTC. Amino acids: CASSSYRGTGGYTF.

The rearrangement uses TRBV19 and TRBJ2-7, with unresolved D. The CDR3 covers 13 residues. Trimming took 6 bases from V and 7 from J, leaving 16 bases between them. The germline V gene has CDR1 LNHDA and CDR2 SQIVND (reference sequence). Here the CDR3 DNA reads TGTGCCAGTAGCCCGGGCCCCCCTAGGGAGCAGTACTTC. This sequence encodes CASSPGPPREQYF.

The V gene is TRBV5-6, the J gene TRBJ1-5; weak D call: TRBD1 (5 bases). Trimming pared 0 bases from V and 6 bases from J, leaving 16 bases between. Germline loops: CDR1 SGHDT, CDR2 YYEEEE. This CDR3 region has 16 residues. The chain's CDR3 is CASSLASRGVSQPQHF. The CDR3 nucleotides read TGTGCCAGCAGCTTGGCCTCCAGAGGGGTCAGTCAGCCCCAGCATTTT.

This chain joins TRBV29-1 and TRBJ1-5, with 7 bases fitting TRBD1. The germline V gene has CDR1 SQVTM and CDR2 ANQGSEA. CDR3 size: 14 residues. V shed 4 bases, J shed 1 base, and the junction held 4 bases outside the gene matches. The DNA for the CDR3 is TGCAGCGTTGGTGGCAGGGGGAGCAATCAGCCCCAGCATTTT. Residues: CSVGGRGSNQPQHF.

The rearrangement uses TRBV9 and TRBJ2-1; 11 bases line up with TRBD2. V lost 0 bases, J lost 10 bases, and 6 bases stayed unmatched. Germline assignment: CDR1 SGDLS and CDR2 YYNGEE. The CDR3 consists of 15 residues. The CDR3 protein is CASSVASGGLEEQFF. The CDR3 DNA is TGTGCCAGCAGCGTAGCTAGCGGGGGGCTGGAGGAGCAGTTCTTC.

The CDR3 nucleotides are TGTGCCAGCAGCCAAACATTGGTGGAGCCCCAGCATTTT. Translating it yields CASSQTLVEPQHF. V is TRBV6-5 and J is TRBJ1-5; D ambiguous. Trimming cost V 6 bases and J 8 bases, with 14 bases left between them. This CDR3 contains 13 residues. Germline lookup yields CDR1 MNHEY and CDR2 SVGAGI.

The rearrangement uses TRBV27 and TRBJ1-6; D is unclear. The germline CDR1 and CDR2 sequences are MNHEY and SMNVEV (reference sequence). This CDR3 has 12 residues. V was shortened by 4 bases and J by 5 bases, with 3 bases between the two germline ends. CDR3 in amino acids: CASSSNNSPLHF. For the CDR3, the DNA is TGTGCCAGCAGTTCCAATAATTCACCCCTCCACTTT.

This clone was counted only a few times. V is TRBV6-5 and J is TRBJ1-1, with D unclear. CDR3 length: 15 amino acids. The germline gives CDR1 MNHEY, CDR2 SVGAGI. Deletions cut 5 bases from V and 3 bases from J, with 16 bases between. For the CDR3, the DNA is TGTGCCAGCAGTCTATACGAGGGTTGGGACACTGAAGCTTTCTTT. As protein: CASSLYEGWDTEAFF.

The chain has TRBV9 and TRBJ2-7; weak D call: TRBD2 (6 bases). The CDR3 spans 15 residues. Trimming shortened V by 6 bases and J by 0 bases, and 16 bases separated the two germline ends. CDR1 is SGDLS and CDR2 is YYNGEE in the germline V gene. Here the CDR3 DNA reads TGTGCCAGCACCGTCGGAGGGGATAGCTCCTACGAGCAGTACTTC. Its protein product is CASTVGGDSSYEQYF.

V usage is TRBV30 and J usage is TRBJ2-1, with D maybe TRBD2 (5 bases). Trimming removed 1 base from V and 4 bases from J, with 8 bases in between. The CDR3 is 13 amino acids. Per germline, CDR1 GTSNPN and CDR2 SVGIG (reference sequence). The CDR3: CAWSGGLYNEQFF. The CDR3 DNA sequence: TGTGCCTGGAGTGGCGGGTTGTACAATGAGCAGTTCTTC. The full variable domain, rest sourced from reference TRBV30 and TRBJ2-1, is SQTIHQWPATLVQPVGSPLSLECTVEGTSNPNLYWYRQAAGRGLQLLFYSVGIGQISSEVPQNLSASRPQDRQFILSSKKLLLSDSGFYLCAWSGGLYNEQFFGPGTRLTVL.

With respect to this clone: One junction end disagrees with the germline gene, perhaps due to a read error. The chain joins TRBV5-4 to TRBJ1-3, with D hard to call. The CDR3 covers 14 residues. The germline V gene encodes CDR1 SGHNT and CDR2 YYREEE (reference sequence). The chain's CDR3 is CASSPSLSGNAIYF. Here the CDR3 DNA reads TGTGCCAGCAGCCCCTCACTCTCTGGAAACGCCATATATTTT.

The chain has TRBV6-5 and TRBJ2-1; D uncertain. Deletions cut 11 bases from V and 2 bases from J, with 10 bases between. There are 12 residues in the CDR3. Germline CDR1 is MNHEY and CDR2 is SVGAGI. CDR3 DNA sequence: TGTGCCTGTCAGCTCCCCTACAATGAGCAGTTCTTC. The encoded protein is CACQLPYNEQFF.

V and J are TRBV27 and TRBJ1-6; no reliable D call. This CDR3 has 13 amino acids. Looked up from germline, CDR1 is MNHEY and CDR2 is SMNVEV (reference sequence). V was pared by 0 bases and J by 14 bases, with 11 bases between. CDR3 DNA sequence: TGTGCCAGCAGTTTATCCGCCTCGTCCTCCCTCCACTTT. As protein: CASSLSASSSLHF.